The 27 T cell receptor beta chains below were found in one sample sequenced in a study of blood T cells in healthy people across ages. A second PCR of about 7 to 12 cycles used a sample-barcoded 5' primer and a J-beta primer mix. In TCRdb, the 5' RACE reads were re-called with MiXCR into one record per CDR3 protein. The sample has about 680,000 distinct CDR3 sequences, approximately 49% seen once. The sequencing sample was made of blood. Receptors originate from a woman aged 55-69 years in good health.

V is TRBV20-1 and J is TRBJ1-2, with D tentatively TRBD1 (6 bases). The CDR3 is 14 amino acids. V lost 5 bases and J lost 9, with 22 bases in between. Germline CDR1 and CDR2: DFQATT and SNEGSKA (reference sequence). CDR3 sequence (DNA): TGCAGTGCTCCACACGCCTCAGGGGCGTCTAGCTACACCTTC. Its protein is CSAPHASGASSYTF.

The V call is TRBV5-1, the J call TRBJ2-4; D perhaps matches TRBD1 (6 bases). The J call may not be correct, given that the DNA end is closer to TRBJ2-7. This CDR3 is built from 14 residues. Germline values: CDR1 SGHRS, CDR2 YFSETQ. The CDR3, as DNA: TGCGCCAGCAGCTTGACCGACAGGAACTACGAGCAGTACTTC. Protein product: CASSLTDRNYEQYF.

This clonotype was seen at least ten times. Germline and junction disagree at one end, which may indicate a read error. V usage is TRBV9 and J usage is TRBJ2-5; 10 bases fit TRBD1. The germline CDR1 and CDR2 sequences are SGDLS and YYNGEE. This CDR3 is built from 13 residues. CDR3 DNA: TGCGCCAGCAGCTCGACAGGGGGCGAGACCCAGTACTTC. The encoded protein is CASSSTGGETQYF.

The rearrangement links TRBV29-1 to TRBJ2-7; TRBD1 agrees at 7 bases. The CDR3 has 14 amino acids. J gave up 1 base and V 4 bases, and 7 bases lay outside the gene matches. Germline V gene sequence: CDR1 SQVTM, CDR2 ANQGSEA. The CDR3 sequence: CSVAPRQGSYEQYF. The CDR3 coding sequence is TGCAGCGTTGCCCCGCGACAGGGATCCTACGAGCAGTACTTC.

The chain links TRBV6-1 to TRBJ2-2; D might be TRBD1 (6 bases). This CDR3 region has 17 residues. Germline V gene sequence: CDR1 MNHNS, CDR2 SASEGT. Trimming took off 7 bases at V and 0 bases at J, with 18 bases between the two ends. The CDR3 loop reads CASTLGTSYTNTGELFF. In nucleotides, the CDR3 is TGTGCCAGCACCCTTGGGACATCCTACACGAACACCGGGGAGCTGTTTTTT.

The CDR3 sequence: CSLPPGVGYGYTF. The DNA of the CDR3 is TGCAGCCTCCCTCCAGGGGTCGGCTATGGCTACACCTTC. The chain joins TRBV29-1 to TRBJ1-2, with a possible D match to TRBD1 (6 bases). Looked up from germline, CDR1 is SQVTM and CDR2 is ANQGSEA. The V end lost 8 bases, the J end lost 4 bases, and 17 bases lay between the germline ends. The CDR3 extends over 13 amino acids.

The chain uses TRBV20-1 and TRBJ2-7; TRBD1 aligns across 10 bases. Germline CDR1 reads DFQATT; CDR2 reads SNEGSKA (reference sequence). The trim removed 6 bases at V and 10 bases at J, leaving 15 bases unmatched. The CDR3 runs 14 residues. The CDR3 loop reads CSAKDRGSYESQYF. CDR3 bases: TGCAGTGCCAAGGACAGGGGGAGTTATGAGTCCCAGTACTTC.

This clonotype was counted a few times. CDR3 coding DNA: TGTGCCTGGAGTAAGACTGGGGGGACCCAGTACTTC. The encoded protein is CAWSKTGGTQYF. This chain connects TRBV30 to TRBJ2-5, with D perhaps TRBD1 or TRBD2 (5 bases each). With 2 bases removed from V and 7 bases from J, the gap between germline ends came to 11 bases. The CDR3 consists of 12 residues. Germline-derived CDR1 and CDR2 are GTSNPN and SVGIG (reference sequence).

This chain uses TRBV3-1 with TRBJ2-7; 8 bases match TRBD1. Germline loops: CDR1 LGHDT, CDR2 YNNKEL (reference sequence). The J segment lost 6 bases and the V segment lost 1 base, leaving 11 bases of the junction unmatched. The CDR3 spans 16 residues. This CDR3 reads CASSQVTTGAEGEQYF. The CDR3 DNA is TGTGCCAGCAGCCAAGTCACGACAGGGGCGGAGGGCGAGCAGTACTTC.

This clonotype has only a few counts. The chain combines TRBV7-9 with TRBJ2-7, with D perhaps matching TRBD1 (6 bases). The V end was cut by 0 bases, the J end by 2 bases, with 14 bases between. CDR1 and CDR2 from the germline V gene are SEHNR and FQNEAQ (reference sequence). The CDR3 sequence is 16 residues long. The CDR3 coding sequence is TGTGCCAGCAGCTTAGCGGAGAGGGACAAAGCCTACGAGCAGTACTTC. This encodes CASSLAERDKAYEQYF.

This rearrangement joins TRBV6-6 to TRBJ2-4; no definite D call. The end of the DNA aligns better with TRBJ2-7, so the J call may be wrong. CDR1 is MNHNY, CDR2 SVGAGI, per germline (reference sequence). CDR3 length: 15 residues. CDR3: CASSYRKVSSYEQYF. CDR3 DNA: TGTGCCAGCAGTTATCGTAAGGTATCCTCCTACGAGCAGTACTTC.

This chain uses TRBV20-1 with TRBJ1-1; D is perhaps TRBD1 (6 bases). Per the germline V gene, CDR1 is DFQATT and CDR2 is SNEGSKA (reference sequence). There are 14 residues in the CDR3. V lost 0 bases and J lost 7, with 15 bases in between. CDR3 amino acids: CSARDIRGGIEAFF. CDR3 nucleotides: TGCAGTGCTAGAGATATCAGGGGAGGGATTGAAGCTTTCTTT.

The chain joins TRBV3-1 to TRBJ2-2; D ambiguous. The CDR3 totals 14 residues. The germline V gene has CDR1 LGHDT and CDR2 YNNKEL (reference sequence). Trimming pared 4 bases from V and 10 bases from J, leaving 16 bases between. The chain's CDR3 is CASSPLGVGKELFF. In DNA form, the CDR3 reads TGTGCCAGCAGCCCCCTAGGTGTAGGGAAGGAGCTGTTTTTT.

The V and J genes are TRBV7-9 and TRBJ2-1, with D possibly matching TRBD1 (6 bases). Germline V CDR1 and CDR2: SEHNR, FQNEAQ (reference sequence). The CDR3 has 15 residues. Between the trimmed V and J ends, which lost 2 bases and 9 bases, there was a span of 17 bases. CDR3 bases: TGTGCCAGCAGCTTAACAACCGGGACACAATCTGAGCAGTTCTTC. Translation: CASSLTTGTQSEQFF.

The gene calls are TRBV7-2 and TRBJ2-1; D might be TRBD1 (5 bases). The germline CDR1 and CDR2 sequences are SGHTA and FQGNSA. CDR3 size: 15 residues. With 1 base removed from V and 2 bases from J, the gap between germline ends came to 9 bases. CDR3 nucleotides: TGTGCCAGCAGCTTAGGACAGCGCGCCTACAATGAGCAGTTCTTC. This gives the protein CASSLGQRAYNEQFF.

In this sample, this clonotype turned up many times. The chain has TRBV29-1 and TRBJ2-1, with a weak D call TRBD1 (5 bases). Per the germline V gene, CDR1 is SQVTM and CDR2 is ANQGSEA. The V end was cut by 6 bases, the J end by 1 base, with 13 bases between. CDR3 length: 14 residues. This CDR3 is CSVWGPRSYNEQFF. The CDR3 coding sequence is TGCAGCGTCTGGGGCCCGAGGTCCTACAATGAGCAGTTCTTC.

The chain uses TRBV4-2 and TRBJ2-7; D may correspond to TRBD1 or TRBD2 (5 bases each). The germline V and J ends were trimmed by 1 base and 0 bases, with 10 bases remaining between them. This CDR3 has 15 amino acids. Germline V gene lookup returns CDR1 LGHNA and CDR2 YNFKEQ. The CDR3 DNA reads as TGTGCCAGCAGCCAAGGTAGCGACAGCTCCTACGAGCAGTACTTC. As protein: CASSQGSDSSYEQYF.

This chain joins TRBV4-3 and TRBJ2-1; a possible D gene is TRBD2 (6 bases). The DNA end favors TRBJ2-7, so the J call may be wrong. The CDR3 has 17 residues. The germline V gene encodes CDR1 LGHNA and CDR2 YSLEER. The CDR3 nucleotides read TGCGCCAGCAGCCAAGGGTTAGCGGTCCCCTCCTACAATGAGCAGTACTTC. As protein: CASSQGLAVPSYNEQYF.

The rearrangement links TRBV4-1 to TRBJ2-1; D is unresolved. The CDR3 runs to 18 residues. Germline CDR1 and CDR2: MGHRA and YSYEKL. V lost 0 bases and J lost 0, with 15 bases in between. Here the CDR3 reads CASSQELAGHPSYNEQFF. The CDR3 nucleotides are TGCGCCAGCAGCCAAGAATTAGCAGGCCACCCCTCCTACAATGAGCAGTTCTTC.

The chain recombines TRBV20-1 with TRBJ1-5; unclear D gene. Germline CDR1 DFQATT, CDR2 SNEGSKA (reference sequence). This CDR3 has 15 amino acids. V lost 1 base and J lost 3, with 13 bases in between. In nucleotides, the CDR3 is TGCAGTGCTAGAGGAGGAGGGAGTGACAATCAGCCCCAGCATTTT. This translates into CSARGGGSDNQPQHF.

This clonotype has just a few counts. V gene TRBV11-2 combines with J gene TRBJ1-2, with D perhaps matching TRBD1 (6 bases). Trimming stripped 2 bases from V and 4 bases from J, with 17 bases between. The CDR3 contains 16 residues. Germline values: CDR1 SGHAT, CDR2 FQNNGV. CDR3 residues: CASSLRQGLVIYGYTF. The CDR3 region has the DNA TGTGCCAGCAGCTTAAGGCAGGGGCTGGTCATCTATGGCTACACCTTC.

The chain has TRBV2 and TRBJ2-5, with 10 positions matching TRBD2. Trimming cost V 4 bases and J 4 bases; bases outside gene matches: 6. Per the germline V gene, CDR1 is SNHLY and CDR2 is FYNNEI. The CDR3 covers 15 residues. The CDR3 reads CASSALAGVGETQYF. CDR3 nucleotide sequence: TGTGCCAGCAGTGCGCTAGCGGGAGTGGGAGAGACCCAGTACTTC. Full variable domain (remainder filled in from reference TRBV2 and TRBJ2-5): EPEVTQTPSHQVTQMGQEVILRCVPISNHLYFYWYRQILGQKVEFLVSFYNNEISEKSEIFDDQFSVERPDGSNFTLKIRSTKLEDSAMYFCASSALAGVGETQYFGPGTRLLVL.

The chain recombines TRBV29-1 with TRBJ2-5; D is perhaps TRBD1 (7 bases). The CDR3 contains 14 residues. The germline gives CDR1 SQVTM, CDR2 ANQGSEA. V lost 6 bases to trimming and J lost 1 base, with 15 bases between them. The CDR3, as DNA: TGCAGCGTGGGGGGACAGATGTTCCAAGAGACCCAGTACTTC. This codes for CSVGGQMFQETQYF.

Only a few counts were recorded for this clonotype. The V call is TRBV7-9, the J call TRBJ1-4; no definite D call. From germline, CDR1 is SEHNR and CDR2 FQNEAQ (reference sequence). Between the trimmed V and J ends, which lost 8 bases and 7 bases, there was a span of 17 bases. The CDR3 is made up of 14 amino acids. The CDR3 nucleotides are TGTGCCAGCTGCCCTTGGGATCGTGGTGAAAAACTGTTTTTT. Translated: CASCPWDRGEKLFF.

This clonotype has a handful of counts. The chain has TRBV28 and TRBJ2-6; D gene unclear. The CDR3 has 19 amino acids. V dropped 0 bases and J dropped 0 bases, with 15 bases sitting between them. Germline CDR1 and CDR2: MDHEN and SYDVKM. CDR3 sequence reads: CASSLWGNRKASGANVLTF. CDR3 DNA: TGTGCCAGCAGTTTATGGGGAAATCGTAAGGCCTCTGGGGCCAACGTCCTGACTTTC.

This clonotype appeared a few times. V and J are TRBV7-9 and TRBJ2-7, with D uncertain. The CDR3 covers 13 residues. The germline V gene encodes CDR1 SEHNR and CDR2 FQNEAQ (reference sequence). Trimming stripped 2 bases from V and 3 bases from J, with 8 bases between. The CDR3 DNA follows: TGTGCCAGCAGCTTAAAAGCAGGCTACGAGCAGTACTTC. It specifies CASSLKAGYEQYF.

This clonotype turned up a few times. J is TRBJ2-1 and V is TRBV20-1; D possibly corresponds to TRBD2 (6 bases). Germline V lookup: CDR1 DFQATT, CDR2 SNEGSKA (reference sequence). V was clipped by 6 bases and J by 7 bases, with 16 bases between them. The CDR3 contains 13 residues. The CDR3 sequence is CSAAHRGKNEQFF. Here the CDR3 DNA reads TGCAGTGCAGCCCACCGGGGGAAAAATGAGCAGTTCTTC.